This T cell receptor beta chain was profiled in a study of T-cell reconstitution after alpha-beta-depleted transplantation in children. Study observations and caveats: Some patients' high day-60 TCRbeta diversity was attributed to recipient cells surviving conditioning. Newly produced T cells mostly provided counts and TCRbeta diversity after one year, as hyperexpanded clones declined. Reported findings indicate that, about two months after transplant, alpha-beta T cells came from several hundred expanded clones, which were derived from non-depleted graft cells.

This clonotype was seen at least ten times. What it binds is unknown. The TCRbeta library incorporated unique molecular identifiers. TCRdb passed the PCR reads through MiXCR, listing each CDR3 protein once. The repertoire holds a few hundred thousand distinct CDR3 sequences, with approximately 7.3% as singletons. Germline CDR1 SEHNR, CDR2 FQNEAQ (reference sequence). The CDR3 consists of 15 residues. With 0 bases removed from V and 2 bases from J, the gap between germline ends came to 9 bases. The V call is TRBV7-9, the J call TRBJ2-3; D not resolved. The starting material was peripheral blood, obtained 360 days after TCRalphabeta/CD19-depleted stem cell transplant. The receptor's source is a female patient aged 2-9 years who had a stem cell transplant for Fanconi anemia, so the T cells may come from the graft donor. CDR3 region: CASSLAGSLTDTQYF. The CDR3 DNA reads TGTGCCAGCAGCTTAGCAGGGTCCCTCACAGATACGCAGTATTTT.